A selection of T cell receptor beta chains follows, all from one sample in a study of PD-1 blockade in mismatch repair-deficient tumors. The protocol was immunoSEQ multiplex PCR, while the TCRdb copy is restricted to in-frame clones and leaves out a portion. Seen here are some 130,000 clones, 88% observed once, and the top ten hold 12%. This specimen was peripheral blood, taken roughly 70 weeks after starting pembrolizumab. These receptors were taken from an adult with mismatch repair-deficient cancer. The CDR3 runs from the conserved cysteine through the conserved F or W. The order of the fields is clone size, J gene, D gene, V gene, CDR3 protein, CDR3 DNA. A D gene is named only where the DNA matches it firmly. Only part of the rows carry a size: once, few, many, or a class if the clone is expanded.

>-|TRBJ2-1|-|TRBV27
CASSSLRDLNEQFF
TGTGCCAGCAGTTCTCTCCGGGACTTGAATGAGCAGTTCTTC
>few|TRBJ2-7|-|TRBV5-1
CASSLGSGGSYEQYF
TGCGCCAGCAGCCTCGGTTCGGGCGGCTCCTACGAGCAGTACTTC
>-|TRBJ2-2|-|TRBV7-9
CASTQTGQGWTGELFF
TGTGCCAGCACCCAAACCGGGCAGGGTTGGACCGGGGAGCTGTTTTTT
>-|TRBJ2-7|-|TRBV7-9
CASSLAGRVYEQYF
TGTGCCAGCAGCTTAGCGGGCAGGGTGTACGAGCAGTACTTC
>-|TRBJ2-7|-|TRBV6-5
CASSYRTGTSYEQYF
TGTGCCAGCAGTTACCGGACCGGGACAAGCTACGAGCAGTACTTC
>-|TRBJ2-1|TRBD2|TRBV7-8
CASKRTVGDLAAALNEQFF
TGTGCCAGCAAGCGAACGGTAGGGGATCTAGCGGCTGCCCTCAATGAGCAGTTCTTC
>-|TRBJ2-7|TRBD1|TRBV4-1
CASSQVPGGELISYEQYF
TGCGCCAGCAGCCAAGTTCCAGGGGGCGAACTAATCTCCTACGAGCAGTACTTC
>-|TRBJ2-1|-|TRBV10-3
CAIKSDGPEVNEQFF
TGTGCCATCAAATCAGACGGCCCTGAGGTAAATGAGCAGTTCTTC
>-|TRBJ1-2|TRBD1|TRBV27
CASRRTGGSYGYTF
TGTGCCAGCCGGCGGACAGGGGGCTCCTACGGCTACACCTTC
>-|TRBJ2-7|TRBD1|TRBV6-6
CASSDRAYEQYF
TGTGCCAGCAGCGACAGGGCCTACGAGCAGTACTTC